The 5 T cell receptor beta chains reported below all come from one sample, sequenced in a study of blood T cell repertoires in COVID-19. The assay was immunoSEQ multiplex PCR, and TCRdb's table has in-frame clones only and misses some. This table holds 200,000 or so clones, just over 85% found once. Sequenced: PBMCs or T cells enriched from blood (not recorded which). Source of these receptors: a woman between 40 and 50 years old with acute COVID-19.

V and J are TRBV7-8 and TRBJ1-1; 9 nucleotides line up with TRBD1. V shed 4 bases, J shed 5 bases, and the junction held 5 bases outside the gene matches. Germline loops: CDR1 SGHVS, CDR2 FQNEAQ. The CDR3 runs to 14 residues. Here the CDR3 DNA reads TGTGCCAGCAGCTCGGACAGGGGTGGTACTGAAGCTTTCTTT. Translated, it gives CASSSDRGGTEAFF.

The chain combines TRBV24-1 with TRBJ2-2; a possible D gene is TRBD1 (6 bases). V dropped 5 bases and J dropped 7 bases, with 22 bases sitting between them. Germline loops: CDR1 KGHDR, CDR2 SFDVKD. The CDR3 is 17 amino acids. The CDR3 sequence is CATSGRSKQGVSGELFF. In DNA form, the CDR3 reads TGTGCCACCAGTGGCCGGTCGAAACAGGGTGTGAGCGGGGAGCTGTTTTTT.

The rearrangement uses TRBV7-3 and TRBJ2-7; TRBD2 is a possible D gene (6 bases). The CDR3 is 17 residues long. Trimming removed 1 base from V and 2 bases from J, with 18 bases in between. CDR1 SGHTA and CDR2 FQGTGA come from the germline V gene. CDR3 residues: CASSLNSVGGRPYEQYF. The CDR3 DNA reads TGTGCCAGCAGCTTAAATTCGGTGGGGGGAAGACCCTACGAGCAGTACTTC.

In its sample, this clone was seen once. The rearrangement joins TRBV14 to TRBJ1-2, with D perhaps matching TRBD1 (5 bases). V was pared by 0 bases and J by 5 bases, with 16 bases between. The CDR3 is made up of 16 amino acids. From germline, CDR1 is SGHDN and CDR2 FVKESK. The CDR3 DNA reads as TGTGCCAGCAGCCAAGATGTCGCGGGGGTATGGTATGGCTACACCTTC. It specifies CASSQDVAGVWYGYTF.

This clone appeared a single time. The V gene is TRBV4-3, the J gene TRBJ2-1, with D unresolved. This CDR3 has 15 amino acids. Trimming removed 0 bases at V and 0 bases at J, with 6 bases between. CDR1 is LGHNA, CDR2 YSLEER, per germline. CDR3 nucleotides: TGCGCCAGCAGCCAAGAAGAGTACTCCTACAATGAGCAGTTCTTC. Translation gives CASSQEEYSYNEQFF.